The rows below give T cell receptor beta chains drawn from one sample of a study of T cell responses to AZD1222 COVID-19 vaccine. The data were produced by immunoSEQ multiplex PCR, yet TCRdb's version contains in-frame clones alone and is incomplete. Here the sample spans about 110,000 clones, roughly 89% being singletons. Here the sequenced sample was peripheral blood, taken on day 0 of MenACWY control vaccination. The receptors stem from an adult in good health. Both conserved end residues are part of each CDR3. A D gene is named only where the DNA matches it firmly. Only part of the rows carry a size: once, few, many, or a class if the clone is expanded.

NA	TRBV12-3/TRBV12-4	TRBJ1-2	NA	CASSRRYNYGYTF	TGTGCCAGCAGCCGCCGATACAACTATGGCTACACCTTC
NA	TRBV7-9	TRBJ1-1	once	CASSAHRETNTEAFF	TGTGCCAGCAGCGCTCACCGGGAGACGAACACTGAAGCTTTCTTT
NA	TRBV6-5	TRBJ2-7	few	CATARTTGGEQYF	TGTGCCACCGCGAGGACTACCGGGGGCGAGCAGTACTTC
NA	TRBV2	TRBJ1-6	NA	CASTEGNNSPLHF	TGTGCCAGCACGGAGGGCAACAATTCACCCCTCCACTTT
NA	TRBV4-1	TRBJ1-5	NA	CASSQGHESNQPQHF	TGCGCCAGCAGCCAAGGACATGAGAGCAATCAGCCCCAGCATTTT
NA	TRBV5-1	TRBJ2-1	NA	CASSSLLADSYNEQFF	TGCGCCAGCAGCTCCTTACTAGCCGACTCCTACAATGAGCAGTTCTTC
NA	TRBV4-1	TRBJ1-1	NA	CASSPDPSNTEAFF	TGCGCCAGCAGCCCTGACCCGTCGAACACTGAAGCTTTCTTT
TRBD1	TRBV10-1	TRBJ2-5	NA	CASSEHWGRGPRETQYF	TGCGCCAGCAGTGAGCATTGGGGCAGGGGGCCCCGAGAGACCCAGTACTTC
NA	TRBV6-5	TRBJ2-1	NA	CASSYVQFYNEQFF	TGTGCCAGCAGTTACGTACAGTTTTACAATGAGCAGTTCTTC
NA	TRBV20-1	TRBJ2-1	NA	CSAIENNEQFF	TGCAGTGCTATAGAGAACAATGAGCAGTTCTTC
TRBD2	TRBV9	TRBJ2-3	NA	CASSPSVTSGGAGTDTQYF	TGTGCCAGCAGCCCCAGCGTAACTAGCGGGGGGGCGGGCACAGATACGCAGTATTTT
TRBD2	TRBV7-2	TRBJ2-5	NA	CASSLGNSGGQETQYF	TGTGCCAGCAGCTTAGGGAACAGCGGGGGCCAAGAGACCCAGTACTTC
NA	TRBV4-1	TRBJ2-3	NA	CASSPPDEGVVTDTQYF	TGCGCCAGCAGCCCGCCTGACGAAGGGGTCGTCACAGATACGCAGTATTTT
NA	TRBV30	TRBJ1-5	NA	CAWRGRSSNQPQHF	TGTGCCTGGAGGGGCAGGAGTAGCAATCAGCCCCAGCATTTT
NA	TRBV2	TRBJ1-1	NA	CASSGGGLNTEAFF	TGTGCCAGCAGTGGAGGGGGGTTGAATACTGAAGCTTTCTTT
TRBD1	TRBV7-8	TRBJ2-5	NA	CASSWDRTGQTQYF	TGTGCCAGCAGTTGGGACAGGACGGGACAGACCCAGTACTTC
NA	TRBV5-6	TRBJ2-7	once	CASSLVTARYEQYF	TGTGCCAGCAGCTTGGTCACAGCCCGCTACGAGCAGTACTTC
NA	TRBV3-1/TRBV3-2	TRBJ1-2	NA	CAGKGRIGYTF	TGTGCCGGGAAGGGGCGGATTGGCTACACCTTC
NA	TRBV7-9	TRBJ1-5	few	CASSPPGYNSNQPQHF	TGTGCCAGCAGCCCCCCGGGTTATAATAGCAATCAGCCCCAGCATTTT
NA	TRBV6-5	TRBJ2-7	NA	CASRPPGFYEQYF	TGTGCCAGCAGGCCCCCCGGGTTCTACGAGCAGTACTTC
NA	TRBV18	TRBJ2-5	once	CASSPLGQGYETQYF	TGTGCCAGCTCACCCCTGGGACAAGGGTACGAGACCCAGTACTTC
NA	TRBV5-1	TRBJ2-7	NA	CASSLGPTYEQYF	TGCGCCAGCAGCTTGGGGCCAACCTACGAGCAGTACTTC
NA	TRBV27	TRBJ1-1	NA	CASSSLRSGITEAFF	TGTGCCAGCAGTTCTCTACGGTCAGGGATCACTGAAGCTTTCTTT
NA	TRBV5-1	TRBJ2-3	NA	CASSLTSPTDTQYF	TGCGCCAGCAGCTTGACTAGCCCGACAGATACGCAGTATTTT
TRBD1	TRBV10-1	TRBJ1-4	NA	CASSDPGTEGNEKLFF	TGCGCCAGCAGTGACCCCGGGACAGAGGGGAATGAAAAACTGTTTTTT
TRBD1	TRBV6-5	TRBJ1-6	NA	CASGKDRAYNSPLHF	TGTGCCAGCGGGAAGGACAGGGCGTATAATTCACCCCTCCACTTT
NA	TRBV27	TRBJ2-5	NA	CASSLYAGTTLEETQYF	TGTGCCAGCAGTTTATATGCCGGGACCACTCTGGAAGAGACCCAGTACTTC
TRBD1	TRBV27	TRBJ1-6	NA	CASSKRGQHNSPLHF	TGTGCCAGCAGTAAACGGGGACAGCACAATTCACCCCTCCACTTT
TRBD1	TRBV27	TRBJ2-3	NA	CASSAYRGRTDTQYF	TGTGCCAGCAGTGCGTACAGGGGGCGGACAGATACGCAGTATTTT